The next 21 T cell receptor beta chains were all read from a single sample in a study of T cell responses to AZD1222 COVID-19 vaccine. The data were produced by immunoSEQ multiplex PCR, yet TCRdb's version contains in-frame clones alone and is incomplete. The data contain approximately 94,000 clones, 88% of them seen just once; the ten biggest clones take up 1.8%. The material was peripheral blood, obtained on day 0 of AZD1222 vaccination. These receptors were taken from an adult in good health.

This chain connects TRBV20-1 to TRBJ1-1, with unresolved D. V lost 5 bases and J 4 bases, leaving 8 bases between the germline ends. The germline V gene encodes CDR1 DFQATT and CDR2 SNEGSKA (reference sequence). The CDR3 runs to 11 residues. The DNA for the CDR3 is TGCAGTGCTGGGAGGGCCACTGAAGCTTTCTTT. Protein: CSAGRATEAFF.

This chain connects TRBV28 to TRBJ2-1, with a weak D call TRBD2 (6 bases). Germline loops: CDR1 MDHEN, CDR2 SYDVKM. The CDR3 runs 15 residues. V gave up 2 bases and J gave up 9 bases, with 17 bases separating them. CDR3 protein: CASSLKGLYVGEQFF. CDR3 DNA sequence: TGTGCCAGCAGTTTAAAGGGACTTTATGTCGGTGAGCAGTTCTTC.

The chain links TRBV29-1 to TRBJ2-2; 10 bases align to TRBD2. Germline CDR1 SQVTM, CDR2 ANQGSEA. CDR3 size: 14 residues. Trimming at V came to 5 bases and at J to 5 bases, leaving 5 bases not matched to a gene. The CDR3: CSVIAGGLTGELFF. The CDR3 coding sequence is TGCAGCGTTATAGCGGGAGGTCTTACCGGGGAGCTGTTTTTT.

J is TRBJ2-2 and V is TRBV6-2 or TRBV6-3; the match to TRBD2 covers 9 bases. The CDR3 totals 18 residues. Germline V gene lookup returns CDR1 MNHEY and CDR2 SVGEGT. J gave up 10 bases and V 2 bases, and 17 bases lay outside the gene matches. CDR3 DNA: TGTGCCAGCAGTTACCCTTCGGGTCGCGGGAGGGCCGACATGGAGCTGTTTTTT. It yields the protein CASSYPSGRGRADMELFF.

The CDR3 here is CASSLVPSRSYEQYF. The DNA of the CDR3 is TGTGCCAGCAGCTTAGTTCCAAGTCGCTCCTACGAGCAGTACTTC. The V and J genes are TRBV7-8 and TRBJ2-7; D gene uncertain. V was shortened by 1 base and J by 0 bases, with 10 bases between the two germline ends. Germline V gene data show CDR1 as SGHVS and CDR2 as FQNEAQ. The CDR3 is 15 amino acids.

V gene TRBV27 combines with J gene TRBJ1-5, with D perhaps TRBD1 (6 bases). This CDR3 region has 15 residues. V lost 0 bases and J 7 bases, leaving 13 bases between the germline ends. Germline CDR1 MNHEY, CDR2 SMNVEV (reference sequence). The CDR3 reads CASSLSGGHGQPQHF. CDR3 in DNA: TGTGCCAGCAGTTTATCGGGGGGGCACGGGCAGCCCCAGCATTTT.

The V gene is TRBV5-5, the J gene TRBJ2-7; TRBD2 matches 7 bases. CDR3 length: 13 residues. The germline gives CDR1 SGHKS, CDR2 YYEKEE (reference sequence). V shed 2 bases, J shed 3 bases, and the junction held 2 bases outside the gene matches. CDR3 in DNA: TGTGCCAGCAGCTTACGGGACTACTACGAGCAGTACTTC. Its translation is CASSLRDYYEQYF.

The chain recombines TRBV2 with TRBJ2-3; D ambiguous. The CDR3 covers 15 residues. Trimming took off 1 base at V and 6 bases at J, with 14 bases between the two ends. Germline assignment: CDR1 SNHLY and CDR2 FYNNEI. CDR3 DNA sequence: TGTGCCAGCAGTGAAGGTTGGAATATCTACGATACGCAGTATTTT. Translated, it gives CASSEGWNIYDTQYF. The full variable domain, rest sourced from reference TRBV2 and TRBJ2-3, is EPEVTQTPSHQVTQMGQEVILRCVPISNHLYFYWYRQILGQKVEFLVSFYNNEISEKSEIFDDQFSVERPDGSNFTLKIRSTKLEDSAMYFCASSEGWNIYDTQYFGPGTRLTVL.

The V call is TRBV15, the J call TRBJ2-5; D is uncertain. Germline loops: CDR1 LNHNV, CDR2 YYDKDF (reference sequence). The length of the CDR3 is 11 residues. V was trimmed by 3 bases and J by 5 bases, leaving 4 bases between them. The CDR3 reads CATSRSETQYF. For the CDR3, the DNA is TGTGCCACCAGCAGGTCGGAGACCCAGTACTTC.

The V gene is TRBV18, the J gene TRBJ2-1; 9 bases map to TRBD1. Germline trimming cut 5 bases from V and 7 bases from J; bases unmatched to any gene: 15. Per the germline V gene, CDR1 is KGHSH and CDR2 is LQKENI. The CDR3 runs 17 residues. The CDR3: CASSSGPGQGFKNEQFF. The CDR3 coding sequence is TGTGCCAGCTCATCGGGACCGGGACAGGGATTTAAGAATGAGCAGTTCTTC.

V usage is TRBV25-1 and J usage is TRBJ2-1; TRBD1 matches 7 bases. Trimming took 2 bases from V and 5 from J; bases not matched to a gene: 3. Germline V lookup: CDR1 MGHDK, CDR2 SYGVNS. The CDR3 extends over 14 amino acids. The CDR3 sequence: CASSETTGNNEQFF. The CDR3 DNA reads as TGTGCCAGCAGTGAAACGACAGGGAACAATGAGCAGTTCTTC.

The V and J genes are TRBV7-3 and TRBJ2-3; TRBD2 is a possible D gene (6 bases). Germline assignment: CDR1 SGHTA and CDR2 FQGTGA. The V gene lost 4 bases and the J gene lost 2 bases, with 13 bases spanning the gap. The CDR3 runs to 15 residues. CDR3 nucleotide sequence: TGTGCCAGCAGCTCGCGGGGATCTAACACAGATACGCAGTATTTT. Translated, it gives CASSSRGSNTDTQYF. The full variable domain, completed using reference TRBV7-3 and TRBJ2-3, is GAGVSQTPSNKVTEKGKYVELRCDPISGHTALYWYRQSLGQGPEFLIYFQGTGAADDSGLPNDRFFAVRPEGSVSTLKIQRTERGDSAVYLCASSSRGSNTDTQYFGPGTRLTVL.

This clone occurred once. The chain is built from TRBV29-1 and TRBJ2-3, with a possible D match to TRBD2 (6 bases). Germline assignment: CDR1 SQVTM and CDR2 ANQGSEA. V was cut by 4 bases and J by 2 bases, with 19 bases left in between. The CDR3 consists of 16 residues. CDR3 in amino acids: CSVGGLRGGNTDTQYF. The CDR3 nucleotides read TGCAGCGTTGGAGGTCTACGAGGCGGGAACACAGATACGCAGTATTTT.

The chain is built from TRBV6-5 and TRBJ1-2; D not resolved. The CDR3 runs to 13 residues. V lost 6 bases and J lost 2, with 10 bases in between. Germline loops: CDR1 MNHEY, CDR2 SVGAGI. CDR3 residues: CASRDGINYGYTF. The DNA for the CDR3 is TGTGCCAGCAGGGACGGGATAAACTATGGCTACACCTTC.

CDR3 sequence reads: CASSLLLGQPQHF. As DNA, the CDR3 is TGTGCCAGCAGTTTACTTTTGGGTCAGCCCCAGCATTTT. The J gene is TRBJ1-5, the V gene TRBV6-5; D is ambiguous. Germline V gene lookup returns CDR1 MNHEY and CDR2 SVGAGI. V lost 4 bases to trimming and J lost 6 bases, with 10 bases between them. This CDR3 is built from 13 residues.

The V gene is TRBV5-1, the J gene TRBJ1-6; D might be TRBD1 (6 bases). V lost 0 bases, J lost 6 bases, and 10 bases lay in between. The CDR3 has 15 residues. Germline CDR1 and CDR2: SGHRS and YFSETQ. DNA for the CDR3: TGCGCCAGCAGCTTGGTAGGACAGCCTAATTCACCCCTCCACTTT. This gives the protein CASSLVGQPNSPLHF. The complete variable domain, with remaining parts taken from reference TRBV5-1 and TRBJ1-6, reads KAGVTQTPRYLIKTRGQQVTLSCSPISGHRSVSWYQQTPGQGLQFLFEYFSETQRNKGNFPGRFSGRQFSNSRSEMNVSTLELGDSALYLCASSLVGQPNSPLHFGNGTRLTVT.

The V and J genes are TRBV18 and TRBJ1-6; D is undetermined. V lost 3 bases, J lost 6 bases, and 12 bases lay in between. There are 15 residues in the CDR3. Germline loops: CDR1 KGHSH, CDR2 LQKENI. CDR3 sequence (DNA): TGTGCCAGCTCACCGGACGGAGCCCTTAATTCACCCCTCCACTTT. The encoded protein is CASSPDGALNSPLHF.

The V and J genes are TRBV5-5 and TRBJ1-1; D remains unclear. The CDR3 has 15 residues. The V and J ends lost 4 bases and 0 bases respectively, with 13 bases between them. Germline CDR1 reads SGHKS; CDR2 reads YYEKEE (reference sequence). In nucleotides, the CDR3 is TGTGCCAGCAGCCCGCGGACTTACATGAACACTGAAGCTTTCTTT. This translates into CASSPRTYMNTEAFF.

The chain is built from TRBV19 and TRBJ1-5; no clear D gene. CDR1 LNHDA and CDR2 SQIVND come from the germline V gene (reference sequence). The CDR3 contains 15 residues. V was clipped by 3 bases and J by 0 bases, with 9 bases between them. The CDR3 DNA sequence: TGTGCCAGTAGTATGCTCCCTAATAGCAATCAGCCCCAGCATTTT. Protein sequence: CASSMLPNSNQPQHF.

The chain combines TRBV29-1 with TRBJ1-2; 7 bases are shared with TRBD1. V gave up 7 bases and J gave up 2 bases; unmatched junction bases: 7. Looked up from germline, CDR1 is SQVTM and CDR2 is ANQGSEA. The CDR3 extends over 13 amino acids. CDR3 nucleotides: TGCAGCGAGACAGGGCCGTCGAACTATGGCTACACCTTC. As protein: CSETGPSNYGYTF. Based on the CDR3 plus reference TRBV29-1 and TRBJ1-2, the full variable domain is SAVISQKPSRDICQRGTSLTIQCQVDSQVTMMFWYRQQPGQSLTLIATANQGSEATYESGFVIDKFPISRPNLTFSTLTVSNMSPEDSSIYLCSETGPSNYGYTFGSGTRLTVV.

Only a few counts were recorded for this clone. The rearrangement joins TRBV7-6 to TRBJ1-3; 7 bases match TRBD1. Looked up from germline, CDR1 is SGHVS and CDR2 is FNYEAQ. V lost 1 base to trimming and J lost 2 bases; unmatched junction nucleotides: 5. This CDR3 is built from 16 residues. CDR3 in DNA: TGTGCCAGCAGCTTAGGGCAGGGGGGACCTGGAAACACCATATATTTT. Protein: CASSLGQGGPGNTIYF.